This T cell receptor beta chain emerged from a study of graft-versus-host responses after intestinal transplantation. Study in general: As for transplant type, recipients had multivisceral, liver-intestinal, or isolated intestinal grafts. Tacrolimus plus steroids were given to all recipients for 3 to 4 years, preceded by anti-thymocyte globulin induction.

The protocol was immunoSEQ multiplex PCR, while the TCRdb copy is restricted to in-frame clones and leaves out a portion. This sample has 50,000 to 75,000 clones, with approximately 94% found just once. Study-wide findings and caveats: Among recipient marrow samples, GvH clones were found; some appeared first in ileum or blood. Patients with graft-donor T cell macrochimerism had high graft-versus-host to host-versus-graft clonal ratios in allografts.

As concerns this clone: Antigen specificity is unknown.

This clonotype was sampled from a human donor who was the organ donor for an intestinal transplant. This specimen was unstimulated CD4+ T cells sorted from spleen or lymph node cells, taken before transplant.

Here the CDR3 reads CASRPAGGGTDTQYF. DNA for the CDR3: TGCGCCAGCAGGCCCGCGGGGGGGGGCACAGATACGCAGTATTTT. The chain couples TRBV4-3 to TRBJ2-3; TRBD2 aligns across 9 bases. The germline CDR1 and CDR2 sequences are LGHNA and YSLEER. V shed 6 bases, J shed 1 base, and the junction held 5 bases outside the gene matches. There are 15 residues in the CDR3.